What follows are 7 T cell receptor beta chains derived from one specimen sequenced in a study of cytomegalovirus exposure and HLA in healthy donors. The PCR ran on 60 Vbeta and 13 Jbeta primers. TCRdb keeps only in-frame clones here, not all; method: immunoSEQ multiplex PCR. The listing records about 130,000 clones. Sequencing used PBMCs. Receptors were obtained from a young man in good health and CMV-seronegative.

The J gene is TRBJ2-1, the V gene TRBV18, with a possible D match to TRBD1 (6 bases). CDR3 length equals 16 residues. Trimming pared 2 bases from V and 0 bases from J, leaving 11 bases between. The germline V gene has CDR1 KGHSH and CDR2 LQKENI. The CDR3 protein is CASSPNRASSYNEQFF. CDR3 DNA sequence: TGTGCCAGCTCACCAAACAGGGCAAGCTCCTACAATGAGCAGTTCTTC.

The rearrangement uses TRBV7-2 and TRBJ2-7, with 8 bases lining up with TRBD1. V lost 5 bases and J lost 3; bases outside the gene matches: 9. The CDR3 sequence is 15 residues long. The germline CDR1 and CDR2 sequences are SGHTA and FQGNSA. The CDR3 loop reads CASSLDRGIRYEQYF. The CDR3 DNA is TGTGCCAGCAGCCTCGACAGGGGAATACGCTACGAGCAGTACTTC.

Concerning this clone: Its ends do not fully match the called genes, so a read error is possible. The rearrangement joins TRBV7-7 to TRBJ2-7; D possibly corresponds to TRBD1 (6 bases). Germline V gives CDR1 SSHAT, CDR2 FNYEAQ (reference sequence). The CDR3 is 14 amino acids. CDR3 nucleotide sequence: TGTGCTAGCAGCGCAAGACAACAGGGTGGCGAGCAGTACTTC. As protein: CASSARQQGGEQYF.

The chain combines TRBV19 with TRBJ2-6; tentative D call: TRBD1 (6 bases). The CDR3 runs to 16 residues. V was trimmed by 7 bases and J by 1 base, leaving 14 bases between them. Germline-derived CDR1 and CDR2 are LNHDA and SQIVND (reference sequence). Here the CDR3 reads CASNLQGASGANVLTF. The CDR3 DNA reads as TGTGCCAGTAACCTACAGGGAGCGTCTGGGGCCAACGTCCTGACTTTC.

The chain employs TRBV6-1 and TRBJ2-3; 7 bases fit TRBD2. This CDR3 spans 14 amino acids. In germline, CDR1 is MNHNS, CDR2 SASEGT. The trim removed 8 bases at V and 2 bases at J, leaving 7 bases unmatched. The CDR3 is CASPDGGDTDTQYF. CDR3 nucleotides: TGTGCCAGCCCTGATGGGGGGGACACAGATACGCAGTATTTT.

This chain links TRBV19 with TRBJ1-2; no definite D call. Trimming removed 2 bases from V and 2 bases from J, with 15 bases in between. CDR1 and CDR2 from the germline V gene are LNHDA and SQIVND (reference sequence). The CDR3 has 16 amino acids. This CDR3 is CASSISFRRRNYGYTF. CDR3 in DNA: TGTGCCAGTAGTATAAGTTTTAGGAGACGAAACTATGGCTACACCTTC.

The chain joins TRBV27 to TRBJ2-7; 9 nucleotides line up with TRBD2. There are 17 residues in the CDR3. Germline lookup yields CDR1 MNHEY and CDR2 SMNVEV (reference sequence). Germline trimming cut 2 bases from V and 0 bases from J; bases unmatched to any gene: 8. The CDR3 coding sequence is TGTGCCAGCAGTTTAGTTCCTAGCGGGACCCTCTCCTACGAGCAGTACTTC. As protein: CASSLVPSGTLSYEQYF.